This record concerns one T cell receptor (beta chain) sequence. This entry is derived from a study of blood T cell repertoires in COVID-19. Study-level background: Samples of COVID-19 (acute and convalescent) were obtained from the United States, Italy and Spain. In each case, the material was cDNA or gDNA derived from T cells, B-cell-depleted T cells, or PBMCs.

Assignments of participants to cohorts depended upon their own reported clinical history. CDR3 size: 13 residues. Germline V lookup: CDR1 MNHEY, CDR2 SVGAGI. Trimming took off 2 bases at V and 7 bases at J, with 12 bases between the two ends. Methods used by the authors: Amplifying reference gene primers gave estimates of nucleated cell counts. Profiling relied on immunoSEQ multiplex PCR, and the TCRdb table lists in-frame clones only, not all of them. V and J calls plus clone size are reproduced from that table; the DNA served to infer D and trimming. Of around 140,000 clones listed, roughly four fifths are singletons.

The TCR comes from a middle-aged man with acute COVID-19. This chain links TRBV6-5 with TRBJ2-7; weak D call: TRBD1 (5 bases). Material: PBMCs or T cells enriched from blood (not recorded which). The CDR3 DNA reads as TGTGCCAGCAGTTACGACAGTTTGGATGAGCAGTACTTC. Translated: CASSYDSLDEQYF.